This is a list of T cell receptor beta chains from one sample in a study of Ad26.COV2.S vaccination and SARS-CoV-2 variants. The data were produced by immunoSEQ multiplex PCR, yet TCRdb's version contains in-frame clones alone and is incomplete. This sample carries 350,000 to 400,000 clones, about 85% of them seen once, and the ten largest clones take about 3.6%. This specimen consisted of peripheral blood, obtained in a trial of Ad26.COV2.S vaccine versus placebo. These receptors originate from a person between 18 and 59 years old who received the Ad26.COV2.S COVID-19 vaccine or a placebo. The CDR3 runs from the conserved cysteine through the conserved F or W. A D gene is named only where the DNA matches it firmly. Part of the rows lack a size; the others show once, few, many or a class for expanded clones.

12	-	TRBV20-1	TRBJ1-1	-	CSASDGNTEAFF	TGCAGTGCGAGTGACGGGAACACTGAAGCTTTCTTT
14	-	TRBV5-1	TRBJ2-7	few	CASSLAGDSYEQYF	TGCGCCAGCAGCTTGGCCGGGGACTCCTACGAGCAGTACTTC
13	-	TRBV6-6	TRBJ2-2	-	CASKLENTGELFF	TGTGCCAGCAAACTAGAGAACACCGGGGAGCTGTTTTTT
11	-	TRBV12-3/TRBV12-4	TRBJ1-1	-	CASSLNGEAFF	TGTGCCAGCAGTTTAAACGGGGAAGCTTTCTTT
11	-	TRBV20-1	TRBJ1-2	-	CSAGTIYGYTF	TGCAGTGCGGGGACGATCTATGGCTACACCTTC
16	TRBD1	TRBV7-6	TRBJ2-1	-	CASSHFRDRGYHEQFF	TGTGCCAGCAGCCACTTCCGGGACAGGGGGTATCATGAGCAGTTCTTC
13	-	TRBV12-3/TRBV12-4	TRBJ2-7	few	CASSLGSNYEQYF	TGTGCCAGCAGTTTAGGATCGAACTACGAGCAGTACTTC
14	-	TRBV6-2/TRBV6-3	TRBJ2-7	-	CASSPLQVTYEQYF	TGTGCCAGCAGTCCCCTCCAGGTGACCTACGAGCAGTACTTC
15	TRBD1	TRBV6-6	TRBJ1-6	-	CASSYRDRGDSPLHF	TGTGCCAGCAGTTACCGGGACAGGGGTGATTCACCCCTCCACTTT
11	-	TRBV6-6	TRBJ2-1	-	CASRLQNEQFF	TGTGCCAGCAGATTGCAGAATGAGCAGTTCTTC
17	TRBD2	TRBV7-9	TRBJ2-3	once	CASSLASGGAWRDTQYF	TGTGCCAGCAGCTTAGCCAGCGGGGGGGCCTGGAGAGATACGCAGTATTTT
15	-	TRBV5-4	TRBJ2-5	-	CASSLAPGARETQYF	TGTGCCAGCAGCTTGGCCCCGGGGGCAAGAGAGACCCAGTACTTC
14	TRBD1	TRBV2	TRBJ1-2	-	CASRGGQVDYGYTF	TGTGCCAGCAGGGGGGGACAGGTGGACTATGGCTACACCTTC
14	TRBD1	TRBV5-4	TRBJ1-1	-	CASSWDRGGTEAFF	TGTGCCAGCAGCTGGGACAGGGGAGGGACTGAAGCTTTCTTT
12	-	TRBV15	TRBJ2-7	-	CATSRDGYEQYF	TGTGCCACCAGCAGAGATGGCTACGAGCAGTACTTC
16	-	TRBV10-2	TRBJ2-5	-	CASIPGLQSPIKTQYF	TGCGCCAGCATCCCGGGACTGCAATCCCCAATAAAGACCCAGTACTTC
15	-	TRBV15	TRBJ2-7	-	CATSRDFQNPDEQYF	TGTGCCACCAGCAGAGATTTCCAAAATCCTGACGAGCAGTACTTC
11	-	TRBV7-9	TRBJ1-1	-	CASSSNTEAFF	TGTGCCAGCAGCTCGAACACTGAAGCTTTCTTT
15	TRBD1	TRBV4-1	TRBJ2-7	-	CASSQAGDSSYEQYF	TGCGCCAGCAGCCAAGCCGGGGACAGCTCCTACGAGCAGTACTTC
15	TRBD1	TRBV5-1	TRBJ1-6	once	CASSSTGRDNSPLHF	TGCGCCAGCAGCTCGACAGGGAGGGATAATTCACCCCTCCACTTT
14	-	TRBV7-6	TRBJ1-5	-	CASSLGEHENPQHF	TGTGCCAGCAGCTTAGGAGAACATGAAAATCCCCAGCATTTT
13	-	TRBV7-8	TRBJ1-1	few	CASSPTGSTEAFF	TGTGCCAGCAGCCCCACAGGGAGCACTGAAGCTTTCTTT
16	-	TRBV11-1	TRBJ1-1	-	CASSTGTRRGNTEAFF	TGTGCCAGCAGTACCGGGACAAGAAGGGGAAACACTGAAGCTTTCTTT
17	-	TRBV4-1	TRBJ2-7	few	CASSQGVRVGGGGEQYF	TGCGCCAGCAGCCAAGGCGTCAGGGTGGGGGGAGGCGGGGAGCAGTACTTC
15	-	TRBV5-1	TRBJ2-6	-	CASNEQDAGANVLTF	TGCGCCAGCAACGAACAGGACGCTGGGGCCAACGTCCTGACTTTC
13	-	TRBV27	TRBJ2-7	-	CASSLSSAYEQYF	TGTGCCAGCAGTTTATCCTCAGCCTACGAGCAGTACTTC
13	-	TRBV6-1	TRBJ1-1	-	CASSETHNTEAFF	TGTGCCAGCAGTGAAACCCATAACACTGAAGCTTTCTTT
13	TRBD1	TRBV7-9	TRBJ2-3	-	CASSRGQADTQYF	TGTGCCAGCAGCAGAGGACAGGCGGATACGCAGTATTTT
14	-	TRBV19	TRBJ2-1	once	CASNLGGVYNEQFF	TGTGCCAGTAACCTGGGCGGGGTGTACAATGAGCAGTTCTTC
13	-	TRBV10-2	TRBJ1-1	once	CASSKYSATEAFF	TGCGCCAGCAGTAAGTACTCCGCCACTGAAGCTTTCTTT
15	-	TRBV3-1/TRBV3-2	TRBJ1-1	-	CASSQDAGQRAEAFF	TGTGCCAGCAGCCAAGATGCAGGGCAGAGAGCTGAAGCTTTCTTT
14	TRBD1	TRBV6-6	TRBJ1-1	-	CASRPLTGSTEAFF	TGTGCCAGCAGGCCCCTGACAGGGTCCACTGAAGCTTTCTTT
12	-	TRBV25-1	TRBJ1-3	-	CASSSPGNTIYF	TGTGCCAGCAGTAGCCCTGGAAACACCATATATTTT
14	-	TRBV6-6	TRBJ1-1	-	CASSYLGRNTEAFF	TGTGCCAGCAGTTACCTCGGGCGGAACACTGAAGCTTTCTTT
14	-	TRBV5-6	TRBJ1-2	once	CASSLWGGSYGYTF	TGTGCCAGCAGCTTGTGGGGAGGATCCTATGGCTACACCTTC
14	-	TRBV2	TRBJ1-4	-	CASRQSGTNEKLFF	TGTGCCAGCAGACAGTCAGGGACTAATGAAAAACTGTTTTTT
13	-	TRBV7-9	TRBJ2-1	once	CASSASTSALFFF	TGTGCCAGCAGCGCCTCGACTAGTGCTCTATTTTTCTTC
13	TRBD1	TRBV12-5	TRBJ2-5	-	CASGSGQGETQYF	TGTGCTAGTGGTTCGGGACAGGGAGAGACCCAGTACTTC
14	TRBD1	TRBV28	TRBJ1-1	-	CASSRQGRSTEAFF	TGTGCCAGCAGTCGACAGGGGAGATCCACTGAAGCTTTCTTT
15	-	TRBV6-1	TRBJ2-3	-	CASSEIAGSTDTQYF	TGTGCCAGCAGTGAAATCGCGGGGAGCACAGATACGCAGTATTTT